This T cell receptor (beta chain) derives from a study of CD8+ T cells in alopecia areata. Study-wide context: Oral tofacitinib (5 to 10 mg twice daily) was administered to treated patients.

On this clone: Its specificity is unknown.

General study points: Lesional tissue from the scalp (especially in alopecia totalis/universalis) showed higher clonality than normal scalp.

From alopecia areata patients, lesional scalp punch biopsies and peripheral blood were collected. The V gene's germline CDR1 is DFQATT and CDR2 SNEGSKA (reference sequence). V was pared by 4 bases and J by 4 bases, with 4 bases between. The length of the CDR3 is 10 residues. cDNA reverse transcribed from extracted RNA served as the sequencing template. Sequencing used immunoSEQ multiplex PCR; TCRdb keeps in-frame clones, though not all of them. The sample includes a few hundred thousand clones, around 67% of them seen just once. The chain is built from TRBV20-1 and TRBJ1-2, with D uncertain. Source: CD4+ T cells sorted from blood, taken at week 0. This TCR was sampled from a human donor with alopecia areata. CDR3 loop: CSATAYGYTF. The CDR3 DNA is TGCAGTGCTACGGCCTATGGCTACACCTTC.